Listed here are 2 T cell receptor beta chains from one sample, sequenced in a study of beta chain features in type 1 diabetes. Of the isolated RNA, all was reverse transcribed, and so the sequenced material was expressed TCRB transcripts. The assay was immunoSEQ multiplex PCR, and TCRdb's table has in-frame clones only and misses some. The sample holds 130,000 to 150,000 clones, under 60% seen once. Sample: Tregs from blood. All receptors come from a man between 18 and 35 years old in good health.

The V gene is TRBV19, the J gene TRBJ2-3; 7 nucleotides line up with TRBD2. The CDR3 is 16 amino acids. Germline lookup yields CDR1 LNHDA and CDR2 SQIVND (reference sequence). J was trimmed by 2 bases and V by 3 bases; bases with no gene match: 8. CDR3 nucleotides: TGTGCCAGTAGTATGGCAACTAGCGAATTCACAGATACGCAGTATTTT. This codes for CASSMATSEFTDTQYF.

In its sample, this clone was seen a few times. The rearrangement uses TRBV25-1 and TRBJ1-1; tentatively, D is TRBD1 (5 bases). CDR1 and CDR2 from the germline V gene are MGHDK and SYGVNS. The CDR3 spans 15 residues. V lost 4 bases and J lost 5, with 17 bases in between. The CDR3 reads CASSVHDWRGTEAFF. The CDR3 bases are TGTGCCAGCAGTGTCCATGACTGGAGGGGTACTGAAGCTTTCTTT. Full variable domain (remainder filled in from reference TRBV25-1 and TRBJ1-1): EADIYQTPRYLVIGTGKKITLECSQTMGHDKMYWYQQDPGMELHLIHYSYGVNSTEKGDLSSESTVSRIRTEHFPLTLESARPSHTSQYLCASSVHDWRGTEAFFGQGTRLTVV.